Listed below are T cell receptor beta chains from one sample, sequenced in a study of cytomegalovirus exposure and HLA in healthy donors. Clones were read by immunoSEQ multiplex PCR, and TCRdb kept only the in-frame ones, dropping some. The table includes under 150,000 clones, approximately 64% detected once. Sequencing was performed on PBMCs. The origin of the receptors is a woman aged 35 to 49 in good health and CMV-seronegative. The CDR3 runs from the conserved cysteine through the conserved F or W. The D gene is left open where the match is weak. Clone size is shown for a subset of rows, as once, few, many or a class of expanded clone.

cdr3_length: 14; v_call: TRBV30; d_call: TRBD1; clone_size: NA; j_call: TRBJ2-2; cdr3_nt: TGTGCCTGGGCGGGACAGGGGTTCACCGGGGAGCTGTTTTTT; cdr3_aa: CAWAGQGFTGELFF
cdr3_length: 14; v_call: TRBV5-4; d_call: TRBD1; clone_size: NA; j_call: TRBJ1-4; cdr3_nt: TGTGCCAGCAGCCGCACAGGGGCGGGGGAAAAACTGTTTTTT; cdr3_aa: CASSRTGAGEKLFF
cdr3_length: 13; v_call: TRBV7-9; d_call: NA; clone_size: NA; j_call: TRBJ1-2; cdr3_nt: TGTGCCAGCAGCTTAGTCCAGGACTATGGCTACACCTTC; cdr3_aa: CASSLVQDYGYTF
cdr3_length: 14; v_call: TRBV9; d_call: TRBD1; clone_size: NA; j_call: TRBJ1-1; cdr3_nt: TGTGCCAGCAGTAAGGGGACAGGGGGCACTGAAGCTTTCTTT; cdr3_aa: CASSKGTGGTEAFF
cdr3_length: 13; v_call: TRBV27; d_call: NA; clone_size: NA; j_call: TRBJ1-1; cdr3_nt: TGTGCCAGCAGTTCCCGGGGGAGTACTGAAGCTTTCTTT; cdr3_aa: CASSSRGSTEAFF
cdr3_length: 14; v_call: TRBV19; d_call: NA; clone_size: NA; j_call: TRBJ1-2; cdr3_nt: TGTGCCAGTAGTATGGCAGGAACGGCCTATGGCTACACCTTC; cdr3_aa: CASSMAGTAYGYTF
cdr3_length: 15; v_call: TRBV5-1; d_call: NA; clone_size: NA; j_call: TRBJ2-2; cdr3_nt: TGCGCCAGCAATTTCCAGGGCTCGAACACCGGGGAGCTGTTTTTT; cdr3_aa: CASNFQGSNTGELFF
cdr3_length: 15; v_call: TRBV7-8; d_call: NA; clone_size: NA; j_call: TRBJ2-2; cdr3_nt: TGTGCCAGCAGCTTGGGCAGGATGAACACCGGGGAGCTGTTTTTT; cdr3_aa: CASSLGRMNTGELFF
cdr3_length: 13; v_call: TRBV2; d_call: NA; clone_size: NA; j_call: TRBJ1-5; cdr3_nt: TGTGCCAGCACGGGAGTTAGCAATCAGCCCCAGCATTTT; cdr3_aa: CASTGVSNQPQHF
cdr3_length: 16; v_call: TRBV19; d_call: TRBD2; clone_size: NA; j_call: TRBJ2-1; cdr3_nt: TGTGCCAGTAGTACTCGGAGCGGGGCACTCCACAATGAGCAGTTCTTC; cdr3_aa: CASSTRSGALHNEQFF
cdr3_length: 17; v_call: TRBV7-7; d_call: NA; clone_size: few; j_call: TRBJ2-5; cdr3_nt: TGTGCCAGCAGCTTAGGTCGTGGCAGGGGACGTGTAGAGACCCAGTACTTC; cdr3_aa: CASSLGRGRGRVETQYF
cdr3_length: 15; v_call: TRBV19; d_call: TRBD1; clone_size: NA; j_call: TRBJ1-5; cdr3_nt: TGTGCCAGTAGTATAATCGGACAGGGCTATCAGCCCCAGCATTTT; cdr3_aa: CASSIIGQGYQPQHF
cdr3_length: 16; v_call: TRBV7-7; d_call: TRBD1; clone_size: NA; j_call: TRBJ1-4; cdr3_nt: TGTGCCAGCAGCCCCAGGGGGTGGAGGGCGAATGAAAAACTGTTTTTT; cdr3_aa: CASSPRGWRANEKLFF
cdr3_length: 15; v_call: TRBV6-4; d_call: TRBD2; clone_size: NA; j_call: TRBJ2-3; cdr3_nt: TGTGCCAGCAGGAGGACTAGCGGGGGGGAGGATACGCAGTATTTT; cdr3_aa: CASRRTSGGEDTQYF
cdr3_length: 13; v_call: TRBV9; d_call: TRBD1; clone_size: NA; j_call: TRBJ1-2; cdr3_nt: TGTGCCAGCAGCGACGGACAGGGTGCGGGCTACACCTTC; cdr3_aa: CASSDGQGAGYTF
cdr3_length: 16; v_call: TRBV18; d_call: TRBD1; clone_size: NA; j_call: TRBJ1-1; cdr3_nt: TGTGCCAGCTCACCACAACAGGGGGGGTATGTCACTGAAGCTTTCTTT; cdr3_aa: CASSPQQGGYVTEAFF
cdr3_length: 15; v_call: TRBV7-8; d_call: NA; clone_size: NA; j_call: TRBJ2-2; cdr3_nt: TGTGCCAGTCTGGCGGGGGACATGAACACCGGGGAGCTGTTTTTT; cdr3_aa: CASLAGDMNTGELFF
cdr3_length: 15; v_call: TRBV18; d_call: TRBD1; clone_size: NA; j_call: TRBJ1-2; cdr3_nt: TGTGCCAGCTCACCACCCGCAGGGGGAGGCTATGGCTACACCTTC; cdr3_aa: CASSPPAGGGYGYTF
cdr3_length: 13; v_call: TRBV6-1; d_call: TRBD1; clone_size: NA; j_call: TRBJ2-5; cdr3_nt: TGTGCCAGCAGGTGGACAGGGGTAGAGACCCAGTACTTC; cdr3_aa: CASRWTGVETQYF
cdr3_length: 15; v_call: TRBV7-6; d_call: NA; clone_size: NA; j_call: TRBJ1-1; cdr3_nt: TGTGCCAGCAGCTTAGGCGGGGCCCTGGCCACTGAAGCTTTCTTT; cdr3_aa: CASSLGGALATEAFF
cdr3_length: 15; v_call: TRBV5-8; d_call: TRBD1; clone_size: NA; j_call: TRBJ1-4; cdr3_nt: TGTGCCAGCAGCTTCTCCGGGACAGGGGATGAAAAACTGTTTTTT; cdr3_aa: CASSFSGTGDEKLFF
cdr3_length: 15; v_call: TRBV28; d_call: NA; clone_size: NA; j_call: TRBJ2-1; cdr3_nt: TGTGCCAGCAGTTTCAGGGGCAAGGCCCTCAATGAGCAGTTCTTC; cdr3_aa: CASSFRGKALNEQFF
cdr3_length: 16; v_call: TRBV2; d_call: NA; clone_size: NA; j_call: TRBJ1-4; cdr3_nt: TGTGCCAGCAGCATACTCGCAAGTCCCCTTAATGAAAAACTGTTTTTT; cdr3_aa: CASSILASPLNEKLFF
cdr3_length: 14; v_call: TRBV27; d_call: NA; clone_size: NA; j_call: TRBJ1-1; cdr3_nt: TGTGCCAGCAGCCCCGAGTGGCAATCTGGAGGAGCTTTCTTT; cdr3_aa: CASSPEWQSGGAFF